This T cell receptor beta chain comes out of a study of blood T cell repertoires in COVID-19. On the study more broadly: Acute and convalescent COVID-19 samples came from the United States, Italy and Spain. Sources were T cells, B-cell-depleted T cells, or PBMCs; the material itself was cDNA or gDNA.

Per the original methods: How many nucleated cells were present was estimated from reference gene primer amplification. Profiled with immunoSEQ multiplex PCR; TCRdb holds only in-frame clones, not every one. For V, J and clone size, that table is used; D and trimming come from the DNA. The data hold around 70,000 clones, with approximately 80% observed a single time. Trimming at V came to 4 bases and at J to 7 bases, leaving 2 bases not matched to a gene. CDR1 and CDR2 (germline): MNHEY, SVGAGI. The CDR3 extends over 13 amino acids. This sequence originates from a man aged 55 to 70 with acute or convalescent COVID-19. The chain joins TRBV6-5 to TRBJ1-1, with 11 bases aligning to TRBD1. The source material was peripheral blood. The CDR3 here is CASSLGTGGEAFF. The CDR3 DNA reads TGTGCCAGCAGTTTAGGGACAGGGGGTGAAGCTTTCTTT.